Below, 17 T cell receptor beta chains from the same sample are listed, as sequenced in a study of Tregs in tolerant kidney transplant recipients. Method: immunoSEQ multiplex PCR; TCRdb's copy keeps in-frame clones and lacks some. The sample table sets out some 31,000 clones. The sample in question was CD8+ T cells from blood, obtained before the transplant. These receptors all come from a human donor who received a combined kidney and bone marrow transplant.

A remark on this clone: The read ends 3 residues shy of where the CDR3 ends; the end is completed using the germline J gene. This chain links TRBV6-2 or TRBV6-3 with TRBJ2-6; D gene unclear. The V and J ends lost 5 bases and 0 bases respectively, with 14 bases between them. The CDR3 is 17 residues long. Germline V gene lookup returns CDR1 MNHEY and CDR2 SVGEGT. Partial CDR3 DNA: TGTGCCAGCAGTCTCCCTGACACTCACTCTGGGGCCAACGTC. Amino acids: CASSLPDTHSGANV. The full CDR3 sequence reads CASSLPDTHSGANVLTF.

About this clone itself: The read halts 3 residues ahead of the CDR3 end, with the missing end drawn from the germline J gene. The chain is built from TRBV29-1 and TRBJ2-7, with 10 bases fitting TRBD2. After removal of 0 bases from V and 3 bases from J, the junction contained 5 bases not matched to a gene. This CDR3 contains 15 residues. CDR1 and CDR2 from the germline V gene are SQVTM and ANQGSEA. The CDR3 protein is CSVEDGSSGSYEQYF. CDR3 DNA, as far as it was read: TGCAGCGTTGAAGATGGGTCTAGCGGGAGCTACGAG.

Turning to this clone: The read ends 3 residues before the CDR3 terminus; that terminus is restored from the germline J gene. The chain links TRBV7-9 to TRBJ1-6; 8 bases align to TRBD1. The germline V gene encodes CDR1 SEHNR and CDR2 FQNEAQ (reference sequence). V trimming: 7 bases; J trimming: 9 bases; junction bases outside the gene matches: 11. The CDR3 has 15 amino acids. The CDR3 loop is CASTIQGTGLSPLHF. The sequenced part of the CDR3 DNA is TGTGCCAGCACCATCCAGGGGACAGGACTTTCACCC.

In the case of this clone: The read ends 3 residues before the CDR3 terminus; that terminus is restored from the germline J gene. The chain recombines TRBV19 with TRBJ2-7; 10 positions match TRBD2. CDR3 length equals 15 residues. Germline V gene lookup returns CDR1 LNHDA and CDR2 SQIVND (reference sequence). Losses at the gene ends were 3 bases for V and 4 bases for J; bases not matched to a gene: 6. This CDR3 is CASSMSLAGAYEQYF. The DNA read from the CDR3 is TGTGCCAGTAGTATGTCCCTAGCGGGAGCTTACGAG.

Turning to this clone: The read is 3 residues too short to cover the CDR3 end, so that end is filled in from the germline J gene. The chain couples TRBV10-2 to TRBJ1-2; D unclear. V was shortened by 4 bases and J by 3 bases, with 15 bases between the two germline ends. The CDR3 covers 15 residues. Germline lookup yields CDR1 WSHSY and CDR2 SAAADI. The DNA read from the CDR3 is TGCGCCAGCAGTGTGCGCGGGGAGGACGACTATGGC. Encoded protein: CASSVRGEDDYG. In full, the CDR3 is CASSVRGEDDYGYTF.

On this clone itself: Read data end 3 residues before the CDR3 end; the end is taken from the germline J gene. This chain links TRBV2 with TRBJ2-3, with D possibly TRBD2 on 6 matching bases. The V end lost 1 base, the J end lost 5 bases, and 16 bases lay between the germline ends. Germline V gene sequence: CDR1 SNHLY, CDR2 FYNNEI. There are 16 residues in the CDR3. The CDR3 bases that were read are TGTGCCAGCAGTGAAGAGGGCGGGAATCGTTTAGATACG. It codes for CASSEEGGNRLDT. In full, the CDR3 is CASSEEGGNRLDTQYF.

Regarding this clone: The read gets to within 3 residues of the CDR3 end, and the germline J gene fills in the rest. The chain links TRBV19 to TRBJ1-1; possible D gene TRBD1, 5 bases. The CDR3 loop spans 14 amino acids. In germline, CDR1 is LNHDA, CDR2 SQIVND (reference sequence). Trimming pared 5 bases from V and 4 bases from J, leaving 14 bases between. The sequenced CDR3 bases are TGTGCCAGTAGTTGGCGGGGGGGAGTCACTGAA. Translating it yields CASSWRGGVTE. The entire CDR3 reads CASSWRGGVTEAFF.

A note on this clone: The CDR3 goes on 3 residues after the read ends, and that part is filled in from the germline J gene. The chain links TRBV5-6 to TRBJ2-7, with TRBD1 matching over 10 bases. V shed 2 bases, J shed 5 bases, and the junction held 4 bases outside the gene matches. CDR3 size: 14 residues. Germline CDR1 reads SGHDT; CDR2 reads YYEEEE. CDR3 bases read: TGTGCCAGCAGCTTAGGGACAGGGGCCCACGAG. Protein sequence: CASSLGTGAHE. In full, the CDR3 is CASSLGTGAHEQYF. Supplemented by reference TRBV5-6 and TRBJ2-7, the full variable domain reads DAGVTQSPTHLIKTRGQQVTLRCSPKSGHDTVSWYQQALGQGPQFIFQYYEEEERQRGNFPDRFSGHQFPNYSSELNVNALLLGDSALYLCASSLGTGAHEQYFGPGTRLTVT.

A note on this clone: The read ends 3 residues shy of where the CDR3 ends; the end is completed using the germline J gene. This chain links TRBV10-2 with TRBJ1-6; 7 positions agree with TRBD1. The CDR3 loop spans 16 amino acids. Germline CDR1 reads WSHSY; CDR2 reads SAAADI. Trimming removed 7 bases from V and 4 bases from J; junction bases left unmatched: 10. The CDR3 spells CASNPTGAGYNSPLHF. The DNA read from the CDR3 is TGCGCCAGCAACCCAACAGGGGCGGGATATAATTCACCC.

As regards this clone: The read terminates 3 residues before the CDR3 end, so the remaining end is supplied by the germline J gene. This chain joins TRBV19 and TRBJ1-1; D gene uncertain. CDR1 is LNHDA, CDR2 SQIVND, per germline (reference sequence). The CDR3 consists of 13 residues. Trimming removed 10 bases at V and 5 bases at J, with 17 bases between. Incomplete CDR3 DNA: TGTGCCACCTCAAGGGCCCCGGGGACTGAA. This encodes CATSRAPGTE. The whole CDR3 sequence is CATSRAPGTEAFF.

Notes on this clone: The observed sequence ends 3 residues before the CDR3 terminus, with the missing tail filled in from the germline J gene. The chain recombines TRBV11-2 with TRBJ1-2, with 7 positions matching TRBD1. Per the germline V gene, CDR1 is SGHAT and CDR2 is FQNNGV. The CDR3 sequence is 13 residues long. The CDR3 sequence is CASSWRQGEGYTF. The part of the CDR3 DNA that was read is TGTGCCAGCAGCTGGCGACAGGGAGAGGGC.

The CDR3 region is CASSPTSSEQYF. The CDR3 bases that were read are TGTGCCAGCAGCCCTACTAGTAGCGAG. The rearrangement uses TRBV7-9 and TRBJ2-7; maybe TRBD2 (5 bases). The sequenced fragment ends 3 residues before the CDR3 boundary, so the rest is inferred from the germline J gene. V was pared by 5 bases and J by 6 bases, with 11 bases between. Germline lookup yields CDR1 SEHNR and CDR2 FQNEAQ (reference sequence). CDR3 size: 12 residues.

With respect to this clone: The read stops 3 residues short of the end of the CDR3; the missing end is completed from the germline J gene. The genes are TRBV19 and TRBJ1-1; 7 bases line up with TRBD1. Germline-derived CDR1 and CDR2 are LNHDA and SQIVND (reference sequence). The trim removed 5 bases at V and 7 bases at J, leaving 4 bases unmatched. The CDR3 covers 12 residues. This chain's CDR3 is CASSFGQDEAFF. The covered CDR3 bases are TGTGCCAGTAGTTTCGGACAGGATGAA.

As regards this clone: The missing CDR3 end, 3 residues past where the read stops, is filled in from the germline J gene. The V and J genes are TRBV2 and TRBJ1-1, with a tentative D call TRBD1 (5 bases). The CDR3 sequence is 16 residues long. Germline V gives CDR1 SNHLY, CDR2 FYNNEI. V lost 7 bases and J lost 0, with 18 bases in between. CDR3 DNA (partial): TGTGCCAGCATCTGGAGTGAGGACATCTTGAACACTGAA. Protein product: CASIWSEDILNTE. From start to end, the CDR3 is CASIWSEDILNTEAFF.

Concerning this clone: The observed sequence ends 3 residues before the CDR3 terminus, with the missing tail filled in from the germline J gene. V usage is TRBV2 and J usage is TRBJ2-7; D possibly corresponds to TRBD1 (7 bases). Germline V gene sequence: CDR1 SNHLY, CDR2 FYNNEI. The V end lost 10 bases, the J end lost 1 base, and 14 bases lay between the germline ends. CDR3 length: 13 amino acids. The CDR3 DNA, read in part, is TGTGCCATGCTGGCGGGACAGTCCTACGAG. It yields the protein CAMLAGQSYE. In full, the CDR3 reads CAMLAGQSYEQYF.

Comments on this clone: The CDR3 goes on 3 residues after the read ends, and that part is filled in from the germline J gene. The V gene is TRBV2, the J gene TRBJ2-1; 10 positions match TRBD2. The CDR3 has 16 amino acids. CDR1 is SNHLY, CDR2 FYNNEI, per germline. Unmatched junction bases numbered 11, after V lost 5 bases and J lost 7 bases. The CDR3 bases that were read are TGTGCCAGCAGTCCCCTTCTAGCGGGGGTGGGGAATGAG. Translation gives CASSPLLAGVGNE. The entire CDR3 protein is CASSPLLAGVGNEQFF.

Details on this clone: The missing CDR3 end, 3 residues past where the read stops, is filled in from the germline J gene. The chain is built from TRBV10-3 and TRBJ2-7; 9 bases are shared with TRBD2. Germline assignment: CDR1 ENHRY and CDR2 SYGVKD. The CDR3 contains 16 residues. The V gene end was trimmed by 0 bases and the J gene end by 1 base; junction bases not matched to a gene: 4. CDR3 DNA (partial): TGTGCCATCAGTGAGTCTAGCGGGGGTCTTTCCTACGAG. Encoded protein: CAISESSGGLSYE. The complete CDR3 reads CAISESSGGLSYEQYF.